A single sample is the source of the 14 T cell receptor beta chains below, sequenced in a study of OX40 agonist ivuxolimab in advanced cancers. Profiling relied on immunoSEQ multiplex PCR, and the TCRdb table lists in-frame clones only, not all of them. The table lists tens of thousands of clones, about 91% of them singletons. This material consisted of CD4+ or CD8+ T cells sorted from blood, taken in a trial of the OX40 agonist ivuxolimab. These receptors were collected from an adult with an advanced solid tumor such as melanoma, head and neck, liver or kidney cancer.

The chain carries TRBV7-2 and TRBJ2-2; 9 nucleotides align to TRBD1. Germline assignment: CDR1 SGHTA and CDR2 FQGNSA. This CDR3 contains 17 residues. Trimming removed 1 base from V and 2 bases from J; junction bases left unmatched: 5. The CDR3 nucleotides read TGTGCCAGCAGCTTAGACCGGACAGGGGCAAACACCGGGGAGCTGTTTTTT. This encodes CASSLDRTGANTGELFF.

The CDR3 region has the DNA TGTGCCAGCAGTTACTCGACAGGGGTGAACATTCAGTACTTC. Its protein product is CASSYSTGVNIQYF. V is TRBV6-5 and J is TRBJ2-4; 8 bases match TRBD1. The CDR3 is made up of 14 amino acids. Germline V gene sequence: CDR1 MNHEY, CDR2 SVGAGI. Trimming cost V 0 bases and J 7 bases; bases outside gene matches: 2.

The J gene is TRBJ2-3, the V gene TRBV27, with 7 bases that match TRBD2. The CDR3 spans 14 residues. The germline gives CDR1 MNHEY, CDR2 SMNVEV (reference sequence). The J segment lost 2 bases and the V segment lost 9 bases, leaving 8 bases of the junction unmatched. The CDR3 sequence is CARPPSGTTDTQYF. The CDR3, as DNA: TGTGCCAGACCTCCTAGCGGTACCACAGATACGCAGTATTTT.

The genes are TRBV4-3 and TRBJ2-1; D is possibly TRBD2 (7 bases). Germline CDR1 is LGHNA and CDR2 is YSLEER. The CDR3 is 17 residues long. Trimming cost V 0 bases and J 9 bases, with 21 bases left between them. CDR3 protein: CASSQEGGAGAGLEQFF. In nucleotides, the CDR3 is TGCGCCAGCAGCCAAGAGGGGGGGGCGGGAGCAGGTCTTGAGCAGTTCTTC.

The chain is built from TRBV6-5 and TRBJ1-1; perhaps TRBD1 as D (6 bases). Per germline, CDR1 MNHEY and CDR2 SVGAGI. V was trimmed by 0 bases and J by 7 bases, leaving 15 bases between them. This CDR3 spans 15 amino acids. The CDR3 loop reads CASSYSHQGSLEAFF. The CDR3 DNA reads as TGTGCCAGCAGTTACTCGCACCAGGGGTCTCTTGAAGCTTTCTTT.

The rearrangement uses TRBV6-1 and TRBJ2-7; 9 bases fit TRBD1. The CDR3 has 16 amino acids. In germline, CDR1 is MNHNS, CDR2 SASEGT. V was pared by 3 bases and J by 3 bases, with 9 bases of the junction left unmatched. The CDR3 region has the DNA TGTGCCAGCAGTGACCGGGGGACAGGGAGTATCTACGAGCAGTACTTC. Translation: CASSDRGTGSIYEQYF.

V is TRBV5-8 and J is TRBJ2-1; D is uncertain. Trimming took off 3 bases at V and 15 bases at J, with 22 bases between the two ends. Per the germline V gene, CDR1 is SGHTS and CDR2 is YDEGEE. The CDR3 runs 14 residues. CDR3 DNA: TGTGCCAGCAGCTCTCCTCAGCAGCGACAAAACGTGTTCTTC. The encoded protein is CASSSPQQRQNVFF.

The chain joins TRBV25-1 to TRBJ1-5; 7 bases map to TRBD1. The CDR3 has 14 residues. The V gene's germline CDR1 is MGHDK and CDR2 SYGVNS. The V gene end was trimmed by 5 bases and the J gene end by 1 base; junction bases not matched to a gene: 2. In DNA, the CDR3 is TGTGCCAGCAGTCAGACAGGGAGCAATCAGCCCCAGCATTTT. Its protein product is CASSQTGSNQPQHF. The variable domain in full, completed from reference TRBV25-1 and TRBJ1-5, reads EADIYQTPRYLVIGTGKKITLECSQTMGHDKMYWYQQDPGMELHLIHYSYGVNSTEKGDLSSESTVSRIRTEHFPLTLESARPSHTSQYLCASSQTGSNQPQHFGDGTRLSIL.

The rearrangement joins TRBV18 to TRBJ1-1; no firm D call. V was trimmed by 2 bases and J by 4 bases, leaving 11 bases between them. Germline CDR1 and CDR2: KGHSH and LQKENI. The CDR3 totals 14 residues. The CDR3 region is CASSPNGVATEAFF. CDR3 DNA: TGTGCCAGCTCACCAAATGGGGTAGCCACTGAAGCTTTCTTT. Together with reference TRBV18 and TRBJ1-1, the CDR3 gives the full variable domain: NAGVMQNPRHLVRRRGQEARLRCSPMKGHSHVYWYRQLPEEGLKFMVYLQKENIIDESGMPKERFSAEFPKEGPSILRIQQVVRGDSAAYFCASSPNGVATEAFFGQGTRLTVV.

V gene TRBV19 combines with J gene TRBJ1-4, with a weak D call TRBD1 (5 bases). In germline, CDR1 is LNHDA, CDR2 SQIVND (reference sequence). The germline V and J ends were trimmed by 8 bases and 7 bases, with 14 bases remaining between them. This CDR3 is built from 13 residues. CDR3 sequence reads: CASGEGASEKLFF. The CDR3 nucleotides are TGTGCCAGTGGTGAAGGGGCAAGTGAAAAACTGTTTTTT.

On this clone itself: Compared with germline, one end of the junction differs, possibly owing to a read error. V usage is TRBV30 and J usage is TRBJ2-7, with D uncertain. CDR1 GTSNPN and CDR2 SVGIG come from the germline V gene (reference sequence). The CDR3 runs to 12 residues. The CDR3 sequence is CAWRLGRQIPFF. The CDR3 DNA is TGTGCCTGGAGGTTGGGTCGGCAGATCCCTTTCTTC.

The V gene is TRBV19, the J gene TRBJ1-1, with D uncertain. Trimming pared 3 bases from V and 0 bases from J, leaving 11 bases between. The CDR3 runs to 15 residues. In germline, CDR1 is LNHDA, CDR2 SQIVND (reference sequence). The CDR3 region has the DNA TGTGCCAGTAGTATCAGCAGAATAATGAACACTGAAGCTTTCTTT. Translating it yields CASSISRIMNTEAFF. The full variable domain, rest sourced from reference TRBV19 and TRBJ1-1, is DGGITQSPKYLFRKEGQNVTLSCEQNLNHDAMYWYRQDPGQGLRLIYYSQIVNDFQKGDIAEGYSVSREKKESFPLTVTSAQKNPTAFYLCASSISRIMNTEAFFGQGTRLTVV.

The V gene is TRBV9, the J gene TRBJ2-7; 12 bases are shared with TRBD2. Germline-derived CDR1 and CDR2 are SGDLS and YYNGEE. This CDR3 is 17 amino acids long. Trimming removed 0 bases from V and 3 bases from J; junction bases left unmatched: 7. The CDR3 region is CASSVELAGGPGYEQYF. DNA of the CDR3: TGTGCCAGCAGCGTAGAGCTAGCGGGAGGGCCGGGCTACGAGCAGTACTTC.

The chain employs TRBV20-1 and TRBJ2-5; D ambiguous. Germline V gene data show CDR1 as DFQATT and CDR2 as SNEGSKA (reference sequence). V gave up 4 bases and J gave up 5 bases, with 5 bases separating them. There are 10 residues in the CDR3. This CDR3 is CSAKTETQYF. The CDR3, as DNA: TGCAGTGCTAAAACCGAGACCCAGTACTTC.